This TCR beta chain was identified in a study of spatial heterogeneity in lung cancer. Across the whole study: Detection consistently yielded more beta chains than alpha chains.

Indicated time point: sample taken at primary tumor resection. Whole RNA was taken from tumor, nontumor lung or frozen PBMC; it was then sequenced unsorted. TCRdb fed the 5' RACE reads into MiXCR, producing one record per CDR3 protein. Among approximately 11,000 distinct CDR3 sequences listed, 3% to 4.5% were seen once. V was trimmed by 1 base and J by 6 bases, leaving 13 bases between them. Germline lookup yields CDR1 SGHVS and CDR2 FQNEAQ. This CDR3 contains 15 residues. The table lists this clonotype with many counts. The V call is TRBV7-8, the J call TRBJ1-5; D is uncertain. Material: normal lung tissue next to the tumor, obtained at surgery. This sequence originates from a male donor with early-stage non-small cell lung cancer. The CDR3 loop reads CASSLEVSLSQPQHF. The CDR3 nucleotides are TGTGCCAGCAGCTTAGAAGTCAGTTTGTCTCAGCCCCAGCATTTT.